This TCR beta chain emerged from a study of T cells in Graves' hyperthyroidism and ophthalmopathy. Overall study context: Peripheral blood specimens were obtained at initial diagnosis, prior to any treatment.

Whole-study results and caveats: In the analysis, a 13 V-J model separated ophthalmopathy from stable hyperthyroidism. In blood, most of the thyroid clonotypes expanded above 0.001 were also present.

Researchers took RNA transcripts and amplified the TCR beta CDR3 regions from them. HTBI primers were the set used in a first-round RT-PCR of the TCR CDR3. TCRdb ran MiXCR on the multiplex PCR reads and lists one entry per CDR3 protein. The sample contains around 400,000 distinct CDR3 sequences, roughly 15% of which appear only once. Many counts were recorded for this clonotype. Its specificity is unknown. Trimming shortened V by 6 bases and J by 3 bases, and 10 bases separated the two germline ends. CDR3 length equals 13 residues. Germline CDR1 is MNHNS and CDR2 is SASEGT. Input material: blood. The chain couples TRBV6-1 to TRBJ2-3, with D possibly matching TRBD2 (6 bases). The sequence derives from a woman in her sixties with Graves' ophthalmopathy. In DNA, the CDR3 is TGTGCCAGCAGGAATAGCGGAACAGATACGCAGTATTTT. Amino acid sequence: CASRNSGTDTQYF.